This TCR beta chain was sequenced in a study of neurological immune-mediated disorders. The germline V and J ends were trimmed by 0 bases and 8 bases, with 17 bases remaining between them. This CDR3 is 16 amino acids long. Looked up from germline, CDR1 is MGHRA and CDR2 is YSYEKL. This clonotype has at least ten counts. Via MiXCR, TCRdb re-called the 5' RACE reads, giving one row per CDR3 protein. The table lists 55,000 to 70,000 distinct CDR3 sequences, 3.9% of them singletons. The sample was PBMCs. This TCR came from a man aged 25-40 years with multiple sclerosis. The chain links TRBV4-1 to TRBJ2-1; D unclear. CDR3 sequence (DNA): TGCGCCAGCAGCCAAGATACGGGTGTTCCGTTGGATGAGCAGTTCTTC. Amino acid sequence: CASSQDTGVPLDEQFF.